One sample yielded the 25 T cell receptor beta chains listed below, sequenced in a study of blood T cell repertoires in COVID-19. Sequencing used immunoSEQ multiplex PCR; TCRdb keeps in-frame clones, though not all of them. Of 100,000 to 150,000 clones in the sample, around 90% were seen once. Sequenced: peripheral blood. These receptors were collected from a man between 45 and 60 years old with COVID-19, enrolled during active disease.

V gene TRBV25-1 combines with J gene TRBJ1-3; 7 positions agree with TRBD1. CDR3 length: 15 residues. V was pared by 3 bases and J by 8 bases, with 10 bases of the junction left unmatched. Germline V CDR1 and CDR2: MGHDK, SYGVNS. CDR3 in amino acids: CASSDNRGRVDTIYF. The CDR3, as DNA: TGTGCCAGCAGTGACAACAGGGGCCGGGTGGACACCATATATTTT.

The chain uses TRBV9 and TRBJ1-5; TRBD1 is a possible D gene (5 bases). V was pared by 3 bases and J by 1 base, with 14 bases between. Germline CDR1 is SGDLS and CDR2 is YYNGEE. The CDR3 runs to 16 residues. CDR3 DNA sequence: TGTGCCAGCAGCGAGGGCGCGGGGACGAGCAATCAGCCCCAGCATTTT. Translating it yields CASSEGAGTSNQPQHF.

The chain employs TRBV9 and TRBJ1-1; D is unresolved. Germline CDR1 and CDR2: SGDLS and YYNGEE. V gave up 4 bases and J gave up 3 bases, with 13 bases separating them. This CDR3 is 14 amino acids long. The CDR3 protein is CASSPRGWDTEAFF. The CDR3 nucleotides read TGTGCCAGCAGCCCGCGAGGTTGGGACACTGAAGCTTTCTTT. The full variable domain, rest sourced from reference TRBV9 and TRBJ1-1, is DSGVTQTPKHLITATGQRVTLRCSPRSGDLSVYWYQQSLDQGLQFLIQYYNGEERAKGNILERFSAQQFPDLHSELNLSSLELGDSALYFCASSPRGWDTEAFFGQGTRLTVV.

This chain uses TRBV28 with TRBJ1-6; 8 nucleotides agree with TRBD1. This CDR3 has 15 residues. Germline V gene sequence: CDR1 MDHEN, CDR2 SYDVKM. V lost 1 base to trimming and J lost 10 bases; unmatched junction nucleotides: 6. This CDR3 is CASSLSGQGGSPLHF. DNA for the CDR3: TGTGCCAGCAGTTTATCTGGACAGGGCGGGTCACCCCTCCACTTT.

The V gene is TRBV12-3 or TRBV12-4, the J gene TRBJ2-2, with D uncertain. Trimming took off 4 bases at V and 4 bases at J, with 7 bases between the two ends. The CDR3 has 13 residues. The CDR3 DNA reads as TGTGCCAGCAGTTCAGAATCCACCGGGGAGCTGTTTTTT. Protein sequence: CASSSESTGELFF.

The rearrangement links TRBV19 to TRBJ1-2; the D is unclear. With 5 bases removed from V and 0 bases from J, the gap between germline ends came to 10 bases. Germline V gives CDR1 LNHDA, CDR2 SQIVND (reference sequence). The CDR3 runs to 14 residues. This chain's CDR3 is CASSSARANYGYTF. The CDR3 region has the DNA TGTGCCAGTAGTTCCGCTCGAGCTAACTATGGCTACACCTTC.

The rearrangement links TRBV6-2 or TRBV6-3 to TRBJ1-4, with a tentative D call TRBD1 (6 bases). This CDR3 has 15 residues. The V gene lost 4 bases and the J gene lost 8 bases, with 17 bases spanning the gap. Germline V gene lookup returns CDR1 MNHEY and CDR2 SVGEGT. The CDR3 spells CASSSHTGSGEKLFF. CDR3 sequence (DNA): TGTGCCAGCAGTTCCCATACAGGGAGCGGCGAAAAACTGTTTTTT.

This clone came up once. The chain has TRBV7-2 and TRBJ1-3; no firm D call. The germline CDR1 and CDR2 sequences are SGHTA and FQGNSA. With 5 bases removed from V and 2 bases from J, the gap between germline ends came to 10 bases. CDR3 length: 14 residues. Written as DNA, the CDR3 is TGTGCCAGCAGCCCCAGTTGGCCTGGAAACACCATATATTTT. This gives the protein CASSPSWPGNTIYF.

V is TRBV5-1 and J is TRBJ1-2; D is unclear. Between the trimmed V and J ends, which lost 4 bases and 4 bases, there was a span of 8 bases. Germline assignment: CDR1 SGHRS and CDR2 YFSETQ. This CDR3 spans 12 amino acids. The CDR3 nucleotides read TGCGCCAGCAGCCTAGGAAGCTATGGCTACACCTTC. Amino acid sequence: CASSLGSYGYTF. Full variable domain (missing parts from reference TRBV5-1 and TRBJ1-2): KAGVTQTPRYLIKTRGQQVTLSCSPISGHRSVSWYQQTPGQGLQFLFEYFSETQRNKGNFPGRFSGRQFSNSRSEMNVSTLELGDSALYLCASSLGSYGYTFGSGTRLTVV.

The V gene is TRBV19, the J gene TRBJ2-7; perhaps TRBD2 as D (5 bases). Germline-derived CDR1 and CDR2 are LNHDA and SQIVND (reference sequence). This CDR3 region has 12 residues. The V gene lost 5 bases and the J gene lost 4 bases, with 9 bases spanning the gap. The DNA for the CDR3 is TGTGCCAGTAGTCCCGGGATTTACGAGCAGTACGTC. Its protein is CASSPGIYEQYV.

This chain links TRBV27 with TRBJ2-1; TRBD2 is a possible D gene (6 bases). The ends were cut back, 5 bases at V and 1 base at J, with 12 bases in the middle. This CDR3 has 15 amino acids. Looked up from germline, CDR1 is MNHEY and CDR2 is SMNVEV (reference sequence). CDR3 bases: TGTGCCAGCAGTCCGTCGACTAGTTCCTACAATGAGCAGTTCTTC. Its translation: CASSPSTSSYNEQFF.

This chain joins TRBV19 and TRBJ2-1, with D unclear. The CDR3 runs 15 residues. Trimming took off 3 bases at V and 0 bases at J, with 9 bases between the two ends. Germline V lookup: CDR1 LNHDA, CDR2 SQIVND (reference sequence). The CDR3 DNA sequence: TGTGCCAGTAGTATTGTACAGAGCTCCTACAATGAGCAGTTCTTC. Residues: CASSIVQSSYNEQFF.

The chain joins TRBV12-3 or TRBV12-4 to TRBJ1-2, with 11 bases aligning to TRBD1. V lost 6 bases to trimming and J lost 8 bases; unmatched junction nucleotides: 2. The CDR3 extends over 12 amino acids. CDR3 protein: CASSGQGAGYTF. CDR3 nucleotides: TGTGCCAGCAGCGGACAGGGGGCCGGCTACACCTTC.

This clone was recorded only once. V is TRBV7-3 and J is TRBJ2-3; 7 nucleotides align to TRBD2. The CDR3 has 17 residues. Germline trimming cut 1 base from V and 1 base from J; bases unmatched to any gene: 8. Looked up from germline, CDR1 is SGHTA and CDR2 is FQGTGA. CDR3 DNA: TGTGCCAGCAGCTTAAGGGTCGCGGGAGCAGGCACAGATACGCAGTATTTT. It yields the protein CASSLRVAGAGTDTQYF.

The table lists this clone with a few counts. The chain uses TRBV2 and TRBJ1-6, with 7 nucleotides matching TRBD1. V gave up 4 bases and J gave up 10 bases; unmatched junction bases: 4. The CDR3 has 13 residues. Germline CDR1 reads SNHLY; CDR2 reads FYNNEI. The CDR3 bases are TGTGCCAGCAGTGTCGACAGGGAATCACCCCTCCACTTT. Residues: CASSVDRESPLHF. Complete variable domain (other parts from reference TRBV2 and TRBJ1-6): EPEVTQTPSHQVTQMGQEVILRCVPISNHLYFYWYRQILGQKVEFLVSFYNNEISEKSEIFDDQFSVERPDGSNFTLKIRSTKLEDSAMYFCASSVDRESPLHFGNGTRLTVT.

This clone was counted once. This chain uses TRBV7-9 with TRBJ2-3; 7 nucleotides line up with TRBD1. This CDR3 comprises 17 residues. The V and J ends lost 5 bases and 1 base, in that order; junction bases with no gene match: 12. Looked up from germline, CDR1 is SEHNR and CDR2 is FQNEAQ (reference sequence). The CDR3 region is CASSPHPGQPRTDTQYF. CDR3 nucleotides: TGTGCCAGCAGCCCCCATCCGGGACAGCCTCGCACAGATACGCAGTATTTT.

This chain uses TRBV19 with TRBJ1-2, with 7 positions matching TRBD1. Germline values: CDR1 LNHDA, CDR2 SQIVND (reference sequence). The CDR3 consists of 13 residues. The junction had 11 bases not matched to a gene; V was cut back by 7 bases and J by 9 bases. CDR3 amino acids: CASTIEGAKSYTF. The CDR3 nucleotides are TGTGCCAGTACTATCGAGGGGGCGAAGAGCTACACCTTC.

Notes on this clone: Other nucleotide sequences in the sample specify the same CDR3. The V call is TRBV30, the J call TRBJ1-5; D is perhaps TRBD1 (6 bases). V shed 3 bases and J shed 2 bases, with 8 bases lying between them. The CDR3 totals 13 residues. The V gene's germline CDR1 is GTSNPN and CDR2 SVGIG (reference sequence). The CDR3 region has the DNA TGTGCCTGGAGCCCAGGGGGCAATCAGCCCCAGCATTTT. Protein product: CAWSPGGNQPQHF.

The rearrangement uses TRBV5-6 and TRBJ1-6; D call uncertain. This CDR3 comprises 15 residues. CDR1 is SGHDT, CDR2 YYEEEE, per germline. V dropped 1 base and J dropped 9 bases, with 14 bases sitting between them. This chain's CDR3 is CASSLNNLGGSPLHF. The CDR3 coding sequence is TGTGCCAGCAGCTTGAATAACCTAGGAGGTTCACCCCTCCACTTT.

The chain has TRBV2 and TRBJ2-5; TRBD2 agrees at 7 bases. Germline V CDR1 and CDR2: SNHLY, FYNNEI. The CDR3 runs 11 residues. In nucleotides, the CDR3 is TGTGGAGGGAGGGTACAAGAGACCCAGTACTTC. Translated: CGGRVQETQYF.

This sequence joins TRBV7-3 and TRBJ1-1, with 8 bases aligning to TRBD1. The CDR3 consists of 15 residues. Trimming took 5 bases from V and 1 from J; bases not matched to a gene: 6. Germline lookup yields CDR1 SGHTA and CDR2 FQGTGA. CDR3 in DNA: TGTGCCAGCAGCCCTGGGACAGGCGAGAACACTGAAGCTTTCTTT. Translated: CASSPGTGENTEAFF.

The gene calls are TRBV30 and TRBJ1-2; D is undetermined. The CDR3 covers 13 residues. V was clipped by 4 bases and J by 0 bases, with 9 bases between them. Germline CDR1 and CDR2: GTSNPN and SVGIG (reference sequence). CDR3 bases: TGTGCCTGGACACGGCAGGCTAACTATGGCTACACCTTC. It is translated as CAWTRQANYGYTF.

This clone was recorded once. The chain uses TRBV7-8 and TRBJ2-3; no clear D. The CDR3 totals 17 residues. Germline loops: CDR1 SGHVS, CDR2 FQNEAQ. V lost 2 bases to trimming and J lost 0 bases, with 15 bases between them. The CDR3 sequence is CASSLFVRSSSTDTQYF. The CDR3 coding sequence is TGTGCCAGCAGCTTATTTGTCAGATCCTCTAGCACAGATACGCAGTATTTT.

The chain employs TRBV5-4 and TRBJ2-3, with TRBD2 as a possible D gene (6 bases). In germline, CDR1 is SGHNT, CDR2 YYREEE (reference sequence). The length of the CDR3 is 15 residues. Deletions cut 4 bases from V and 4 bases from J, with 16 bases between. The CDR3 here is CASSGISGGADTQYF. CDR3 bases: TGTGCCAGCAGCGGAATTAGCGGAGGGGCAGATACGCAGTATTTT.

J is TRBJ2-3 and V is TRBV7-2; D not resolved. Germline V lookup: CDR1 SGHTA, CDR2 FQGNSA. The CDR3 is made up of 15 amino acids. The V end lost 7 bases, the J end lost 0 bases, and 14 bases lay between the germline ends. The CDR3 is CASTQSPTSTDTQYF. For the CDR3, the DNA is TGTGCCAGCACCCAATCCCCAACTAGCACAGATACGCAGTATTTT.